The TCR beta chain under discussion was sequenced for a study of cytomegalovirus exposure and HLA in healthy donors. V dropped 5 bases and J dropped 5; count of bases not matched to a gene: 9. The CDR3 is made up of 15 amino acids. In germline, CDR1 is SGHRS, CDR2 YFSETQ. General study findings and limits: Later analysis showed TCR association rates varying by HLA locus, highest for DRB1 and lowest for HLA-C. Some V segments, including TRBV6-2 and TRBV6-3, were excluded as indistinguishable. An analysis that was carried out later associated fewer than 20,000 TCR beta sequences with HLA alleles at 0.05 false discovery rate.

The PCR contained 60 Vbeta and 13 Jbeta primers. Clones were read by immunoSEQ multiplex PCR, and TCRdb kept only the in-frame ones, dropping some. The repertoire consists of around 75,000 clones, with about 80% occurring once and the leading ten covering roughly 3.5%. Concerning this clone: Its antigen is as yet unknown.

What was sequenced was PBMCs. The chain has TRBV5-1 and TRBJ1-4, with TRBD1 matching over 7 bases. The origin of this receptor is a man in his forties or fifties in good health and CMV-seronegative. The CDR3 loop reads CASSYDGTANEKLFF. CDR3 bases: TGCGCCAGCAGTTACGACGGGACAGCAAATGAAAAACTGTTTTTT.